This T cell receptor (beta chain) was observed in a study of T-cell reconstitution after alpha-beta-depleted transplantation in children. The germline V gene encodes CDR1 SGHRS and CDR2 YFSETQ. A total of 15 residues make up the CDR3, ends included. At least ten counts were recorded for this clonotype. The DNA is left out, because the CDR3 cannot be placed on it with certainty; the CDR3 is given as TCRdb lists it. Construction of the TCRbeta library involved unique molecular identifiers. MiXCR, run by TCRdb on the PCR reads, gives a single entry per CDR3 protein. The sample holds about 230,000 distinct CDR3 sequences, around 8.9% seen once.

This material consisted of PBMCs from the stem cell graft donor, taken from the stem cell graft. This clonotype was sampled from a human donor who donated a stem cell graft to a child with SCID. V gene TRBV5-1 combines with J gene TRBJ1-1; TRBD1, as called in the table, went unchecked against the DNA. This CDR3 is CASSLVPVGQGSTFF.